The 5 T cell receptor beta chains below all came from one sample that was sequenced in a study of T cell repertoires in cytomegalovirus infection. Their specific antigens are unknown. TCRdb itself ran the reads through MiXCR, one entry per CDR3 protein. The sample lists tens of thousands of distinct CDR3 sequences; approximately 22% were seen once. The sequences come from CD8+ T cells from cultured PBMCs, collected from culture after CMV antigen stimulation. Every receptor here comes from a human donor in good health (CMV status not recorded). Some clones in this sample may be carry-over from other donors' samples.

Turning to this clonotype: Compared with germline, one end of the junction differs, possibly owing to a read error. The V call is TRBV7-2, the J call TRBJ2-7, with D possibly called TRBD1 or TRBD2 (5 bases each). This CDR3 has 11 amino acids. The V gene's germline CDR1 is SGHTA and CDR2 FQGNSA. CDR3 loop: CASRLGDEQYF. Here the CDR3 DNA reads TGTGCCAGCCGCTTGGGGGACGAGCAGTACTTC.

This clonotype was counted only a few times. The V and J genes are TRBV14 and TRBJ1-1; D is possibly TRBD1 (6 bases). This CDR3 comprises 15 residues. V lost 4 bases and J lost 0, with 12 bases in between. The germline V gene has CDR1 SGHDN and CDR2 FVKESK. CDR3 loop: CASSPSGTLNTEAFF. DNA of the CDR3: TGTGCCAGCAGCCCTTCCGGGACATTGAACACTGAAGCTTTCTTT. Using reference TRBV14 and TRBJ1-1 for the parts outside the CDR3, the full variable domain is EAGVTQFPSHSVIEKGQTVTLRCDPISGHDNLYWYRRVMGKEIKFLLHFVKESKQDESGMPNNRFLAERTGGTYSTLKVQPAELEDSGVYFCASSPSGTLNTEAFFGQGTRLTVV.

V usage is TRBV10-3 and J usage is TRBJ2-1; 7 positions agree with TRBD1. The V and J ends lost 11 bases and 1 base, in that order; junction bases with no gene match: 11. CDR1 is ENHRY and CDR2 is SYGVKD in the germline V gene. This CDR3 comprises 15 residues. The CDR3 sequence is CAAGTGVGSYNEQFF. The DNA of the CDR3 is TGTGCCGCCGGAACAGGGGTTGGTTCCTACAATGAGCAGTTCTTC.

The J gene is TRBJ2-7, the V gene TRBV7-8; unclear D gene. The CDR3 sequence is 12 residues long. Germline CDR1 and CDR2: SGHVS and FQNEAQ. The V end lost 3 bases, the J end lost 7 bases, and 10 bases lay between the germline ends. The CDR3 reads CASSFEFREQYF. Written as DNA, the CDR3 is TGTGCCAGCAGCTTCGAGTTTAGAGAGCAGTACTTC.

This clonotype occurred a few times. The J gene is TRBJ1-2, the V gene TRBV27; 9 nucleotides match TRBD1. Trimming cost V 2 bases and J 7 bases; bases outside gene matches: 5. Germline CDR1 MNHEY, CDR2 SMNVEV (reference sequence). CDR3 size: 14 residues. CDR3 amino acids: CASSLIQGARGYTF. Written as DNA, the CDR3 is TGTGCCAGCAGTTTAATACAGGGGGCGCGTGGCTACACCTTC.